These T cell receptor beta chains were read from a single sample in a study of PD-L1 blockade in urothelial cancer. TCRdb's copy holds only in-frame clones and misses some; the assay was immunoSEQ multiplex PCR. Counted here are about 87,000 clones, roughly 84% occurring once; the ten biggest clones make up about 2.1%. Sample: PBMCs, taken around atezolizumab (anti-PD-L1) treatment. These receptors came from a man aged 60 to 69 with urothelial cancer. CDR3s include the opening cysteine and the closing phenylalanine or tryptophan. The D gene is left open where the match is weak. Rows may omit the clone size; those that give it use once, few, many or a size class.

d_gene: NA; v_gene: TRBV9; abundance: NA; j_gene: TRBJ2-2; CDR3nt: TGTGCCAGCAGCCGGACTCGGAACACCGGGGAGCTGTTTTTT; CDR3aa: CASSRTRNTGELFF
d_gene: TRBD2; v_gene: TRBV5-6; abundance: NA; j_gene: TRBJ2-1; CDR3nt: TGTGCCAGCAGCTTCACTAGCGGGGTTAACAATGAGCAGTTCTTC; CDR3aa: CASSFTSGVNNEQFF
d_gene: NA; v_gene: TRBV4-1; abundance: NA; j_gene: TRBJ2-1; CDR3nt: TGCGCCAGCAGTCAGCATAGCGGCTCAAATGAGCAGTTCTTC; CDR3aa: CASSQHSGSNEQFF
d_gene: NA; v_gene: TRBV5-1; abundance: NA; j_gene: TRBJ2-5; CDR3nt: TGCGCCAGCAGCCCCCAAAACAGAGAAGAGACCCAGTACTTC; CDR3aa: CASSPQNREETQYF
d_gene: TRBD1; v_gene: TRBV29-1; abundance: NA; j_gene: TRBJ1-1; CDR3nt: TGCAGCGTTGGACAGGGGGCGAGGACTGAAGCTTTCTTT; CDR3aa: CSVGQGARTEAFF
d_gene: NA; v_gene: TRBV7-8; abundance: NA; j_gene: TRBJ2-3; CDR3nt: TGTGCCAGCAGCTTATTCGGCCGAGGGTCAGATACGCAGTATTTT; CDR3aa: CASSLFGRGSDTQYF
d_gene: TRBD2; v_gene: TRBV9; abundance: NA; j_gene: TRBJ2-1; CDR3nt: TGTGCCAGCAGCGCCTGGACTAGCGGGGGTAGGGATGAGCAGTTCTTC; CDR3aa: CASSAWTSGGRDEQFF
d_gene: TRBD2; v_gene: TRBV19; abundance: few; j_gene: TRBJ2-1; CDR3nt: TGTGCCAGTAGGGGACTAGCGGACTACAATGAGCAGTTCTTC; CDR3aa: CASRGLADYNEQFF
d_gene: TRBD2; v_gene: TRBV19; abundance: few; j_gene: TRBJ2-3; CDR3nt: TGTGCCAGTAGTATGACTAGCGGGAGCGCTGGGGGAGATACGCAGTATTTT; CDR3aa: CASSMTSGSAGGDTQYF
d_gene: TRBD1; v_gene: TRBV4-1; abundance: NA; j_gene: TRBJ1-1; CDR3nt: TGCGCCAGCAGCCAAGATGCCGGGACAGGGGTCAAGAACACTGAAGCTTTCTTT; CDR3aa: CASSQDAGTGVKNTEAFF
d_gene: TRBD1; v_gene: TRBV5-1; abundance: NA; j_gene: TRBJ1-1; CDR3nt: TGCGCCAGCAGCTCGCCGGACAGGGGGCGCGCGAGGACTGAAGCTTTCTTT; CDR3aa: CASSSPDRGRARTEAFF
d_gene: NA; v_gene: TRBV6-6; abundance: NA; j_gene: TRBJ2-1; CDR3nt: TGTGCCAGCAGTTACGACCGTAGCGGTGACCAGTTCTTC; CDR3aa: CASSYDRSGDQFF
d_gene: NA; v_gene: TRBV6-6; abundance: NA; j_gene: TRBJ2-7; CDR3nt: TGTGCCAGCGGACAGTCCTCCTACGAGCAGTACTTC; CDR3aa: CASGQSSYEQYF
d_gene: NA; v_gene: TRBV28; abundance: once; j_gene: TRBJ1-5; CDR3nt: TGTGCCAGCAGTGCAGGGTTAAGTCAGCCCCAGCATTTT; CDR3aa: CASSAGLSQPQHF
d_gene: NA; v_gene: TRBV18; abundance: NA; j_gene: TRBJ1-4; CDR3nt: TGTGCCAGCTCACCATATGACAGGATCACTAATGAAAAACTGTTTTTT; CDR3aa: CASSPYDRITNEKLFF
d_gene: NA; v_gene: TRBV18; abundance: once; j_gene: TRBJ2-1; CDR3nt: TGTGCCAGCTCACCGAGACAGGCGGGCGGTGAGCAGTTCTTC; CDR3aa: CASSPRQAGGEQFF
d_gene: TRBD2; v_gene: TRBV4-3; abundance: many; j_gene: TRBJ2-1; CDR3nt: TGCGCCAGCAGCCAAGGGATTAAGTGGCGGGAGGAAAGCAGGGATGAGCAGTTCTTC; CDR3aa: CASSQGIKWREESRDEQFF
d_gene: TRBD1; v_gene: TRBV6-1; abundance: NA; j_gene: TRBJ2-2; CDR3nt: TGTGCCAGCAGTGAATATATAACGCAGGGGGCGAACACCGGGGAGCTGTTTTTT; CDR3aa: CASSEYITQGANTGELFF
d_gene: NA; v_gene: TRBV21-1; abundance: NA; j_gene: TRBJ2-5; CDR3nt: TGTGCCAGCAGCAAAGGGAGTGGGACAGGCCACCCCCCCCAGTACTTC; CDR3aa: CASSKGSGTGHPPQYF
d_gene: TRBD2; v_gene: TRBV19; abundance: NA; j_gene: TRBJ2-5; CDR3nt: TGTGCCAGTAGTAGACGTGGGGGGGAGCCGTCGGAGACCCAGTACTTC; CDR3aa: CASSRRGGEPSETQYF
d_gene: NA; v_gene: TRBV5-1; abundance: NA; j_gene: TRBJ1-1; CDR3nt: TGCGCCAGCAGCTGGACTGACGGGGTATCTGAAGCTTTCTTT; CDR3aa: CASSWTDGVSEAFF
d_gene: TRBD1; v_gene: TRBV6-5; abundance: NA; j_gene: TRBJ2-7; CDR3nt: TGTGCCAGCACCGACAGGGAAAGCTCCTACGAGCAGTACTTC; CDR3aa: CASTDRESSYEQYF
d_gene: NA; v_gene: TRBV5-8; abundance: NA; j_gene: TRBJ2-2; CDR3nt: TGTGCCAGCAGCTTGTATGTAGGGGGTCTCAACACCGGGGAGCTGTTTTTT; CDR3aa: CASSLYVGGLNTGELFF
d_gene: TRBD2; v_gene: TRBV11-3; abundance: NA; j_gene: TRBJ2-5; CDR3nt: TGTGCCAGCAGCTCGACTAGCGGGGGACAAGAGACCCAGTACTTC; CDR3aa: CASSSTSGGQETQYF
d_gene: NA; v_gene: TRBV4-1; abundance: NA; j_gene: TRBJ1-4; CDR3nt: TGCGCCAGCAGCCCTCTGGGCGGGTTGGAAGAAAAACTGTTTTTT; CDR3aa: CASSPLGGLEEKLFF
d_gene: NA; v_gene: TRBV7-3; abundance: NA; j_gene: TRBJ1-1; CDR3nt: TGTGCCAGCAGCCAGAGCCCCCGAGGGACTGAAGCTTTCTTT; CDR3aa: CASSQSPRGTEAFF
d_gene: NA; v_gene: TRBV19; abundance: NA; j_gene: TRBJ2-3; CDR3nt: TGTGCCAGTAGTATGGGCAGCCCAAGCACAGATACGCAGTATTTT; CDR3aa: CASSMGSPSTDTQYF
d_gene: TRBD2; v_gene: TRBV7-9; abundance: NA; j_gene: TRBJ2-1; CDR3nt: TGTGCCAGCAGCTCCGATTGGACTAGCTCCAATGAGCAGTTCTTC; CDR3aa: CASSSDWTSSNEQFF
d_gene: TRBD1; v_gene: TRBV23-1; abundance: NA; j_gene: TRBJ2-6; CDR3nt: TGCGCCAGCAGTCAACCAGACAGGGGGCGGAAGGGGGCCAACGTCCTGACTTTC; CDR3aa: CASSQPDRGRKGANVLTF
d_gene: TRBD1; v_gene: TRBV10-2; abundance: NA; j_gene: TRBJ1-1; CDR3nt: TGCGCCAGCAGTAGCCCCAGGGGGATTGAAGCTTTCTTT; CDR3aa: CASSSPRGIEAFF
d_gene: TRBD2; v_gene: TRBV7-2; abundance: few; j_gene: TRBJ2-1; CDR3nt: TGTGCCAGCAGCTTAGGGTTAGCAGCGGGAGGGCCTGGGCAGTTCTTC; CDR3aa: CASSLGLAAGGPGQFF
d_gene: TRBD1; v_gene: TRBV19; abundance: NA; j_gene: TRBJ2-6; CDR3nt: TGTGCCAGTAGACCGGGACAGGGAGTCCCCGGGGCCAACGTCCTGACTTTC; CDR3aa: CASRPGQGVPGANVLTF
d_gene: NA; v_gene: TRBV4-1; abundance: few; j_gene: TRBJ1-4; CDR3nt: TGCGCCAGCAGTCGAGACAGAAACAAACTGTTTTTT; CDR3aa: CASSRDRNKLFF
d_gene: TRBD1; v_gene: TRBV18; abundance: NA; j_gene: TRBJ2-2; CDR3nt: TGTGCCAGCTTACCCATGGGACAGGGGACCACCGGGGAGCTGTTTTTT; CDR3aa: CASLPMGQGTTGELFF
d_gene: NA; v_gene: TRBV15; abundance: NA; j_gene: TRBJ1-1; CDR3nt: TGTGCCACCAGCAGAGATCAAAGACAGAACACTGAAGCTTTCTTT; CDR3aa: CATSRDQRQNTEAFF
d_gene: NA; v_gene: TRBV5-5; abundance: NA; j_gene: TRBJ2-1; CDR3nt: TGTGCCAGCAGCTTGGACAGAACCCTATACAATGAGCAGTTCTTC; CDR3aa: CASSLDRTLYNEQFF
d_gene: TRBD2; v_gene: TRBV5-1; abundance: NA; j_gene: TRBJ2-1; CDR3nt: TGCGCCAGCAGCTCGGGGGGGGCCGGAAATGAGCAGTTCTTC; CDR3aa: CASSSGGAGNEQFF
d_gene: NA; v_gene: TRBV6-5; abundance: NA; j_gene: TRBJ1-4; CDR3nt: TGTGCCAGCAGTTACATCGAAGGGGTAAATGAAAAACTGTTTTTT; CDR3aa: CASSYIEGVNEKLFF
d_gene: NA; v_gene: TRBV7-3; abundance: NA; j_gene: TRBJ1-3; CDR3nt: TGTGCCAGCACCCAGAGGGGGAAGGTAAACACCATATATTTT; CDR3aa: CASTQRGKVNTIYF
d_gene: NA; v_gene: TRBV5-1; abundance: NA; j_gene: TRBJ1-3; CDR3nt: TGCGCCACCAAGCGGGACTCGAGCTCTGGAAACACCATATATTTT; CDR3aa: CATKRDSSSGNTIYF
d_gene: TRBD2; v_gene: TRBV18; abundance: NA; j_gene: TRBJ2-5; CDR3nt: TGTGCCAGCTCACCTTGGACTAGCGGGAGGATATCGTCCCAAGAGACCCAGTACTTC; CDR3aa: CASSPWTSGRISSQETQYF
d_gene: NA; v_gene: TRBV9; abundance: NA; j_gene: TRBJ2-7; CDR3nt: TGTGCCAGCAGCGCTGGGGGCGGGGGCGAGTACGAGCAGTACTTC; CDR3aa: CASSAGGGGEYEQYF
d_gene: NA; v_gene: TRBV10-2; abundance: NA; j_gene: TRBJ1-3; CDR3nt: TGCGCCAGCAGTGAGGGGCGAGGAAACACCATATATTTT; CDR3aa: CASSEGRGNTIYF
d_gene: TRBD2; v_gene: TRBV5-4; abundance: NA; j_gene: TRBJ2-7; CDR3nt: TGTGCCAGCAGCTTGGCGGGGTTGGGGCGGGGGGACGAGCAGTACTTC; CDR3aa: CASSLAGLGRGDEQYF
d_gene: TRBD1; v_gene: TRBV4-3; abundance: NA; j_gene: TRBJ1-1; CDR3nt: TGCGCCAGCAGCCAAGATAGGGGGCGGACTGAAGCTTTCTTT; CDR3aa: CASSQDRGRTEAFF